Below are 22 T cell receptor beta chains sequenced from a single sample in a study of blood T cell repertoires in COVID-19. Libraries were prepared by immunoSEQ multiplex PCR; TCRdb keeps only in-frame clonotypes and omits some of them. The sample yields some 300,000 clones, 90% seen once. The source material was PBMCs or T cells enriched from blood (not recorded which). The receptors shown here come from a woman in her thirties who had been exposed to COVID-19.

The CDR3 loop reads CASSDLDTYTDTQYF. CDR3 DNA sequence: TGTGCCAGCAGTGATCTGGACACCTACACAGATACGCAGTATTTT. The V call is TRBV2, the J call TRBJ2-3; D possibly corresponds to TRBD1 (5 bases). The V and J ends lost 3 bases and 2 bases respectively, with 12 bases between them. This CDR3 region has 15 residues. Looked up from germline, CDR1 is SNHLY and CDR2 is FYNNEI.

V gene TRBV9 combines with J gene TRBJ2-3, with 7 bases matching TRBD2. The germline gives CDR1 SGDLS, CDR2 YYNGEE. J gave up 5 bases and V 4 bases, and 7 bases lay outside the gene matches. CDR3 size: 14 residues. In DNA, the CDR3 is TGTGCCAGCAGCTCCGGGGGGACGGGAGATACGCAGTATTTT. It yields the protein CASSSGGTGDTQYF.

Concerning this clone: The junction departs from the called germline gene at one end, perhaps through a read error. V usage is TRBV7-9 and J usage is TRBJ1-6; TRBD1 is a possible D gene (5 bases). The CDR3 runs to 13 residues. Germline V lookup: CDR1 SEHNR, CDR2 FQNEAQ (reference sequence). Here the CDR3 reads CASTLIRDSPLHF. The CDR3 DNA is TGTGCCAGCACCTTAATCAGGGATTCACCCCTCCACTTT.

The CDR3 loop is CSVDPIGHREINYGYTF. The CDR3 coding sequence is TGCAGCGTTGACCCGATCGGGCACAGGGAAATCAACTATGGCTACACCTTC. The J gene is TRBJ1-2, the V gene TRBV29-1; a possible D gene is TRBD1 (6 bases). CDR3 length: 17 amino acids. V was cut by 3 bases and J by 2 bases, with 22 bases left in between. The germline V gene encodes CDR1 SQVTM and CDR2 ANQGSEA.

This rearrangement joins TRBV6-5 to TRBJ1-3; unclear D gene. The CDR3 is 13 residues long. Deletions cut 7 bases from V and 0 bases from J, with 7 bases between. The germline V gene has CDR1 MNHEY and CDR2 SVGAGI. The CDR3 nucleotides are TGTGCCAGCATATACACCTCTGGAAACACCATATATTTT. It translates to CASIYTSGNTIYF.

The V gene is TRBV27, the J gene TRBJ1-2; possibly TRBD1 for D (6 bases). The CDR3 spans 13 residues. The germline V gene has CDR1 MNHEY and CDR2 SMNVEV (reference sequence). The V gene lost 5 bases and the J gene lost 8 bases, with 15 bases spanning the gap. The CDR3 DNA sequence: TGTGCCAGCAGTCAAACAGGGTGGCAGGGCTACACCTTC. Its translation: CASSQTGWQGYTF.

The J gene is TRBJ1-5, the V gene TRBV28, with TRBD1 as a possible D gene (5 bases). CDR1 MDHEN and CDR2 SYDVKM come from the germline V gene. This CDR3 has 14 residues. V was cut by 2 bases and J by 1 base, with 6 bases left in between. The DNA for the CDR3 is TGTGCCAGCAGTTTACCAGGGAGCAATCAGCCCCAGCATTTT. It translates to CASSLPGSNQPQHF.

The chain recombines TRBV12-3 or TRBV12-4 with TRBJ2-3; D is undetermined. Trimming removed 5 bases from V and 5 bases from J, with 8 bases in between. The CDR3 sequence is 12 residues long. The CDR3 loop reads CASSPRGDTQYF. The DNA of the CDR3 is TGTGCCAGCAGTCCCCGCGGAGATACGCAGTATTTT.

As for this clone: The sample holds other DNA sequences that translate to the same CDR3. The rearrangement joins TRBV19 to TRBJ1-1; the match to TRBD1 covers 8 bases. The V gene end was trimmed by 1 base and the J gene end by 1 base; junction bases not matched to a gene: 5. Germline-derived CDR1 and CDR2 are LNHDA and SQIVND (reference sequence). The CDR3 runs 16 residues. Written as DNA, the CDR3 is TGTGCCAGTAGTATAGGACAGGGGCTAGGGAACACTGAAGCTTTCTTT. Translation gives CASSIGQGLGNTEAFF.

The CDR3 region is CASSIRQDGYTF. CDR3 DNA: TGTGCCAGCAGCATCCGACAAGATGGCTACACCTTC. This rearrangement joins TRBV5-4 to TRBJ1-2; no reliable D call. The CDR3 has 12 amino acids. Germline values: CDR1 SGHNT, CDR2 YYREEE (reference sequence). V lost 4 bases and J lost 6, with 10 bases in between.

This CDR3 is CASSFYPGQSPYEQYF. In DNA, the CDR3 is TGTGCCAGCAGCTTTTACCCGGGACAGAGCCCCTACGAGCAGTACTTC. This chain links TRBV7-6 with TRBJ2-7; TRBD1 agrees at 7 bases. V dropped 3 bases and J dropped 2; count of bases not matched to a gene: 10. Germline CDR1 and CDR2: SGHVS and FNYEAQ. CDR3 size: 16 residues.

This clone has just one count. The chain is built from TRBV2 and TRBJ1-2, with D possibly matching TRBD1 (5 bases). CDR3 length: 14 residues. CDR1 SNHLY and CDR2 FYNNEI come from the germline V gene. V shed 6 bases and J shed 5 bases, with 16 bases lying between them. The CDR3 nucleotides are TGTGCCAGCAGCCCCCAGGGCCCGAGGTATGGCTACACCTTC. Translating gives CASSPQGPRYGYTF.

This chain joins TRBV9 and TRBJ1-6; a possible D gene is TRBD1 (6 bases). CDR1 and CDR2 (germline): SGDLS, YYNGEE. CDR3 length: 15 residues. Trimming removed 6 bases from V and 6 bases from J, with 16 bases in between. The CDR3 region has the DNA TGTGCCAGCAACCACCGGGACACCGGTAATTCACCCCTCCACTTT. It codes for CASNHRDTGNSPLHF.

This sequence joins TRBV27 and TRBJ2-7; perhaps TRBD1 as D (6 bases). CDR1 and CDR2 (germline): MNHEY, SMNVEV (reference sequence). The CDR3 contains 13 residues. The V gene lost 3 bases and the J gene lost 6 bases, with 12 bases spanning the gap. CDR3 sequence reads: CASSLQGLGEQYF. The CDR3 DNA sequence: TGTGCCAGCAGTTTGCAGGGGCTGGGCGAGCAGTACTTC.

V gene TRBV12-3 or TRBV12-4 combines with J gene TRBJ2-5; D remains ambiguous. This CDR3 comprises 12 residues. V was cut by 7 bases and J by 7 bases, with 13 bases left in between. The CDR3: CASTSTVGTQYF. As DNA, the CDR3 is TGTGCCAGCACTTCCACAGTCGGGACCCAGTACTTC.

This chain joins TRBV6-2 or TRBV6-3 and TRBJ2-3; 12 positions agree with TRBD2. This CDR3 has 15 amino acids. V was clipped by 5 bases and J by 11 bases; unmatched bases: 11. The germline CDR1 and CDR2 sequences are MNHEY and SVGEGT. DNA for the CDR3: TGTGCCAGCAGTACGACTAGCGGGGGAGGATCAAAGCAGTATTTT. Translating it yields CASSTTSGGGSKQYF.

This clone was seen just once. The CDR3 nucleotides are TGTGCCAGCAGTTTAGGTACGGGTTACGAGCAGTACTTC. It yields the protein CASSLGTGYEQYF. The chain links TRBV27 to TRBJ2-7, with unresolved D. The CDR3 has 13 amino acids. Trimming stripped 2 bases from V and 4 bases from J, with 9 bases between. In germline, CDR1 is MNHEY, CDR2 SMNVEV (reference sequence).

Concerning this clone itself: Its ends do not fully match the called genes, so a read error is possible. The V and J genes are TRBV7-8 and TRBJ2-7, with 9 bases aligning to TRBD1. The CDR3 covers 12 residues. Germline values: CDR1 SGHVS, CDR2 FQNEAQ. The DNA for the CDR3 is TGTGCCAGCAGCCGTTTTAGGGACAGGGTTATGTTC. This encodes CASSRFRDRVMF.

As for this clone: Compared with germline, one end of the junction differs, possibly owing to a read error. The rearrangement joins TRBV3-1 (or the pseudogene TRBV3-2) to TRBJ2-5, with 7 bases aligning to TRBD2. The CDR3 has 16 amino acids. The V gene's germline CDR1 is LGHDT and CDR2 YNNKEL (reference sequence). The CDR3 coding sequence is TGTGCCAGCAACCAAGGGGAGGGGCCGACCCTGGAGACCCAGTACTTC. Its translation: CASNQGEGPTLETQYF.

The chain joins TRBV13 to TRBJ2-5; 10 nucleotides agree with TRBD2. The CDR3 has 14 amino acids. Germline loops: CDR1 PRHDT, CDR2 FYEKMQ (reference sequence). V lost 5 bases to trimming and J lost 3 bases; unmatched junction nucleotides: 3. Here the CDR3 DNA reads TGTGCCAGCAGCCCAAGCGGGGGGGAAGAGACCCAGTACTTC. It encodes CASSPSGGEETQYF.

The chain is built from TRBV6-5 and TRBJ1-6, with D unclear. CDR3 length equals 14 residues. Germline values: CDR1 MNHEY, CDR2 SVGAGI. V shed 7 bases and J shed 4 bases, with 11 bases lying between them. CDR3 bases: TGTGCCAGCACCCCGCCGGGGTATAATTCACCCCTCCACTTT. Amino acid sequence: CASTPPGYNSPLHF.

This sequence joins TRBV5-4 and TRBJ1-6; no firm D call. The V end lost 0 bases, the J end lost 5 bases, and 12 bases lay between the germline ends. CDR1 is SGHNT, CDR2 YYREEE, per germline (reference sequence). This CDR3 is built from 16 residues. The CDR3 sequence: CASSLASGLNNSPLHF. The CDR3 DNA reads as TGTGCCAGCAGCTTGGCCAGCGGACTAAATAATTCACCCCTCCACTTT.